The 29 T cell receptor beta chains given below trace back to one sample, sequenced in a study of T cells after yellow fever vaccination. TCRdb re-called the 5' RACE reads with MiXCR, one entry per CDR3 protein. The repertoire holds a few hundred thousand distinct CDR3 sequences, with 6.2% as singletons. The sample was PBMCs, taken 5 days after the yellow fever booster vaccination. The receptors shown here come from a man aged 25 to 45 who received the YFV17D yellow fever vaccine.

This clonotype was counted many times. Here the CDR3 DNA reads TGCAGTGCTCCTAGGACAGGGATGGGGAACATTCAGTACTTC. Its protein is CSAPRTGMGNIQYF. The chain uses TRBV20-1 and TRBJ2-4; 8 positions match TRBD1. The length of the CDR3 is 14 residues. The V gene's germline CDR1 is DFQATT and CDR2 SNEGSKA (reference sequence). The J segment lost 7 bases and the V segment lost 5 bases, leaving 10 bases of the junction unmatched.

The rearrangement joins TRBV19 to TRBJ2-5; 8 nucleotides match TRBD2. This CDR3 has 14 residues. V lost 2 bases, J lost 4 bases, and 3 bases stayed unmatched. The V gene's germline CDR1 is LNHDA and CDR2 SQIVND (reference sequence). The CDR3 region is CASSITSGGETQYF. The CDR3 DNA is TGTGCCAGTAGTATAACGAGCGGGGGAGAGACCCAGTACTTC.

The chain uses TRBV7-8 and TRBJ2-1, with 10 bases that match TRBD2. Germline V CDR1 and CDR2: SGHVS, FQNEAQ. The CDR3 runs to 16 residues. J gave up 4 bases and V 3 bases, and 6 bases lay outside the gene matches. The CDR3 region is CASSFLPGLAYNEQFF. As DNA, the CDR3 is TGTGCCAGCAGCTTCCTACCGGGACTAGCGTACAATGAGCAGTTCTTC.

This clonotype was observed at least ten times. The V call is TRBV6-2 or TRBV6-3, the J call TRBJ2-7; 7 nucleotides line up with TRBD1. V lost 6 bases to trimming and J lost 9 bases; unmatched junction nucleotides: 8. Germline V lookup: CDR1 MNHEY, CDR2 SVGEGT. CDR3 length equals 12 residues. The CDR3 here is CASSRDRVAQYF. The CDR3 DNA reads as TGTGCCAGCAGCCGCGACAGGGTTGCGCAGTACTTC.

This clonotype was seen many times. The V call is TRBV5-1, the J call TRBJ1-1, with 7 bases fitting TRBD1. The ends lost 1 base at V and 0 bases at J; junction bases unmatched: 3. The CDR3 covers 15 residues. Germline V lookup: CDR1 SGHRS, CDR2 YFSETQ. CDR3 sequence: CASSLTTGLNTEAFF. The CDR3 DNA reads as TGCGCCAGCAGCTTGACGACAGGGCTGAACACTGAAGCTTTCTTT.

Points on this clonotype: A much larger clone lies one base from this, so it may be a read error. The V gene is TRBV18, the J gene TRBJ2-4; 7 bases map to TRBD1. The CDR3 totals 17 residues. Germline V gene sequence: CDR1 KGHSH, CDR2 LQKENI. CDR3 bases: TGTGCCGGCTCACCTACAGGGGTTCGACAAGCCAAAAACATTCAGTACTTC. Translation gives CAGSPTGVRQAKNIQYF.

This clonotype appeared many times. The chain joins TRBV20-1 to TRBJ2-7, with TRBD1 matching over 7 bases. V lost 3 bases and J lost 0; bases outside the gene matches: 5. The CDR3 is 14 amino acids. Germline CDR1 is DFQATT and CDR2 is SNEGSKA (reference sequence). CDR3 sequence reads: CSASVGTVSYEQYF. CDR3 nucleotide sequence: TGCAGTGCTAGCGTCGGGACAGTCTCCTACGAGCAGTACTTC.

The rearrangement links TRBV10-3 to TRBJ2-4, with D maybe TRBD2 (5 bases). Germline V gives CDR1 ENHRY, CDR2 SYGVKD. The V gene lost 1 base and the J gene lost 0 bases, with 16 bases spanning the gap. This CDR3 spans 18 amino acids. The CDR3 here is CAISEWAGTKLAKNIQYF. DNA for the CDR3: TGTGCCATCAGTGAGTGGGCGGGTACAAAGCTAGCCAAAAACATTCAGTACTTC.

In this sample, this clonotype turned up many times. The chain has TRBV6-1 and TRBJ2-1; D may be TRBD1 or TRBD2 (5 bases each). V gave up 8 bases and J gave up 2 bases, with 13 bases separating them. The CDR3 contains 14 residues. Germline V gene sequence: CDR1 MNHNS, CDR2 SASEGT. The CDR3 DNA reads TGTGCCAGCTTCTCCGGGGCCACCTACAATGAGCAGTTCTTC. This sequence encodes CASFSGATYNEQFF.

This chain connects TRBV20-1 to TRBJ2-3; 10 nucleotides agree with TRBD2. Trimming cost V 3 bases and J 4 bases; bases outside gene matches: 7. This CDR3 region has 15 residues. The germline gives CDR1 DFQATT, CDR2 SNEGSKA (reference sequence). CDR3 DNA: TGCAGTGCTAGTGCGAGCGGGAGGGCCCCAGATACGCAGTATTTT. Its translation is CSASASGRAPDTQYF.

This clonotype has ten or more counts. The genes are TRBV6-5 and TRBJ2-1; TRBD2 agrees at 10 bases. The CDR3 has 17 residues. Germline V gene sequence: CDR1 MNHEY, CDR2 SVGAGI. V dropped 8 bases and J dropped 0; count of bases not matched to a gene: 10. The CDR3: CASVGLAGASSYNEQFF. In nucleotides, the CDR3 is TGTGCCAGCGTTGGCCTAGCGGGAGCAAGCTCCTACAATGAGCAGTTCTTC.

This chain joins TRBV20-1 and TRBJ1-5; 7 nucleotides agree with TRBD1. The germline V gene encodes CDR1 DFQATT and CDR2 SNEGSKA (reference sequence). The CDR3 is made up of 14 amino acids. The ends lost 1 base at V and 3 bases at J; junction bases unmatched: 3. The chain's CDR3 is CSARVGQHNQPQHF. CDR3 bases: TGCAGTGCTAGAGTGGGACAGCACAATCAGCCCCAGCATTTT.

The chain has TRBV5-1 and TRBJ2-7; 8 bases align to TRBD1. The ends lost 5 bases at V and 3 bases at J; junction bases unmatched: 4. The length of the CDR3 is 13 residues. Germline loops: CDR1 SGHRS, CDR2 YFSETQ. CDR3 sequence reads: CASRAGGDYEQYF. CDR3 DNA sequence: TGCGCCAGCAGGGCAGGGGGCGACTACGAGCAGTACTTC.

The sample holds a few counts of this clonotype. CDR3 in DNA: TGTGCCAGCAGTTACTCGGCCGGGACGAACACCGGGGAGCTGTTTTTT. Translation gives CASSYSAGTNTGELFF. V usage is TRBV6-5 and J usage is TRBJ2-2, with a possible D match to TRBD2 (5 bases). This CDR3 contains 16 residues. Germline assignment: CDR1 MNHEY and CDR2 SVGAGI. V lost 0 bases to trimming and J lost 0 bases, with 8 bases between them.

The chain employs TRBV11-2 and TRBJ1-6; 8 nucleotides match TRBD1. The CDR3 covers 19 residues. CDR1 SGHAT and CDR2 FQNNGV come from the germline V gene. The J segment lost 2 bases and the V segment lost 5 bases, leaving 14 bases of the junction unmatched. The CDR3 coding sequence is TGTGCCAGCAGCCCGCGGACAGGGCTAGGGGTGACCTATAATTCACCCCTCCACTTT. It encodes CASSPRTGLGVTYNSPLHF.

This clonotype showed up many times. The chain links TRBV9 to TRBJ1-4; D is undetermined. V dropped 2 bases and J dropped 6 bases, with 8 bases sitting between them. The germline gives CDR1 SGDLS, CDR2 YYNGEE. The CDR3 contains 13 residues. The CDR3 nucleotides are TGTGCCAGCAGCGTCCGGGCCGATGAAAAACTGTTTTTT. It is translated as CASSVRADEKLFF.

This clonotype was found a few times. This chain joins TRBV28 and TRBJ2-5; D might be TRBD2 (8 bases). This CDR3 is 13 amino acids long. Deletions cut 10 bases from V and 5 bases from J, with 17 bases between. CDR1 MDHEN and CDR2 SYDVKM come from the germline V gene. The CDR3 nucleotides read TGTGCCACGGCGGGGGGCAGGGGGGAGACCCAGTACTTC. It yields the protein CATAGGRGETQYF.

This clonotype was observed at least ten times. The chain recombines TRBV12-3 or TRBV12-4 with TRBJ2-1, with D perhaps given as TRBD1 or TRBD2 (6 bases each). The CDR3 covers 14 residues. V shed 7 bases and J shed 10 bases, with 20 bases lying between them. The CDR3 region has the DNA TGTGCCAGCAAGAGGGGGGAACCCGCCGGGGAGCAGTTCTTC. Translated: CASKRGEPAGEQFF.

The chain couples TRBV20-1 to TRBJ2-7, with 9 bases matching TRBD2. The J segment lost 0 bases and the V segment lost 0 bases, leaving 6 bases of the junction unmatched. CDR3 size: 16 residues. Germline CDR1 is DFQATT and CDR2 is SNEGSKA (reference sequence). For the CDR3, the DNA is TGCAGTGCTAGAGATCAGAATAGCGGGAGCTCCTACGAGCAGTACTTC. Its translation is CSARDQNSGSSYEQYF.

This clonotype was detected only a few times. In nucleotides, the CDR3 is TGTGCCTGGATGCTAGCGGGAGTGGGCGAGCAGTACTTC. Protein sequence: CAWMLAGVGEQYF. The gene calls are TRBV30 and TRBJ2-7; 10 bases are a match to TRBD2. CDR1 and CDR2 (germline): GTSNPN, SVGIG (reference sequence). V gave up 4 bases and J gave up 6 bases; unmatched junction bases: 6. The CDR3 covers 13 residues. The whole variable domain, filled in from reference TRBV30 and TRBJ2-7, reads SQTIHQWPATLVQPVGSPLSLECTVEGTSNPNLYWYRQAAGRGLQLLFYSVGIGQISSEVPQNLSASRPQDRQFILSSKKLLLSDSGFYLCAWMLAGVGEQYFGPGTRLTVT.

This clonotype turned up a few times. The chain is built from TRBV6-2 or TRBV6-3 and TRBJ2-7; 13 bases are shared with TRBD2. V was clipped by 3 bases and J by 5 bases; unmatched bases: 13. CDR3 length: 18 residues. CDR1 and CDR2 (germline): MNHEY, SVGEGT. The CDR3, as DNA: TGTGCCAGCAGTTATCCCGGGACTAGCGGGATCTCTATCGACGAGCAGTACTTC. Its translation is CASSYPGTSGISIDEQYF.

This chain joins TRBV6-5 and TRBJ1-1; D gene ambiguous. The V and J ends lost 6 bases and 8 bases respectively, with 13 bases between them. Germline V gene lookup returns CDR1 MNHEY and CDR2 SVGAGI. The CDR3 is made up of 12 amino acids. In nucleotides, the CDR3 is TGTGCCAGCAGCTCCGGGAGTGGCGAAGCTTTCTTT. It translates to CASSSGSGEAFF.

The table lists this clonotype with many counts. The CDR3 loop is CATRPAGFTGELFF. DNA for the CDR3: TGTGCCACCAGGCCAGCGGGATTTACCGGGGAGCTGTTTTTT. V gene TRBV24-1 combines with J gene TRBJ2-2; 7 positions match TRBD2. V dropped 7 bases and J dropped 5; count of bases not matched to a gene: 6. Germline V lookup: CDR1 KGHDR, CDR2 SFDVKD. The length of the CDR3 is 14 residues.

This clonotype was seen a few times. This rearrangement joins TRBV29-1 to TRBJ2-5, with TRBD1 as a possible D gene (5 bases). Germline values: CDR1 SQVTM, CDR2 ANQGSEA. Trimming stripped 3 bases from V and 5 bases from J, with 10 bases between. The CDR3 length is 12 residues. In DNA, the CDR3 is TGCAGCGTTGACAGGGTTGGGGAGACCCAGTACTTC. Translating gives CSVDRVGETQYF.

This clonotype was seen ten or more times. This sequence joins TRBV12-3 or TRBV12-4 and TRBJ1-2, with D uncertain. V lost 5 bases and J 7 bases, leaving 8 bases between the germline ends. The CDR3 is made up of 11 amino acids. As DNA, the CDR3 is TGTGCCAGCAGTGTGGGTTTTGGCTACACCTTC. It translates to CASSVGFGYTF.

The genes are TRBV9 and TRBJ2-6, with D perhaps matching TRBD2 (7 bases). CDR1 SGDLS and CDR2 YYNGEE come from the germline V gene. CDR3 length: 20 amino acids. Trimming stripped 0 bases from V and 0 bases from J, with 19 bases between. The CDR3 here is CASSVVEWGGDTSGANVLTF. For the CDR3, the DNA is TGTGCCAGCAGCGTAGTAGAATGGGGAGGGGACACCTCTGGGGCCAACGTCCTGACTTTC.

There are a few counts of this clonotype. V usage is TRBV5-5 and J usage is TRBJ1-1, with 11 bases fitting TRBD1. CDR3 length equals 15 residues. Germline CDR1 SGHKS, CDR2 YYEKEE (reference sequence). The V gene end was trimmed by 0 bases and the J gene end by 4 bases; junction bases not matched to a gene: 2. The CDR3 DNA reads TGTGCCAGCAGCTTGGTGGGGACAGGGGGCACTGAAGCTTTCTTT. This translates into CASSLVGTGGTEAFF.

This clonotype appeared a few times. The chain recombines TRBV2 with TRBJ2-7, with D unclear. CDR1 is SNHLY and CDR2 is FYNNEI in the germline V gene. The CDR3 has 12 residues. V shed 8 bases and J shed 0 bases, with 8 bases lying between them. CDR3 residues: CASRPSSYEQYF. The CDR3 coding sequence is TGTGCCAGCCGACCAAGCTCCTACGAGCAGTACTTC.

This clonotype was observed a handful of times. The CDR3 sequence: CASSVSGTVYEQYF. The CDR3 DNA follows: TGTGCCAGCAGCGTTAGCGGGACCGTCTACGAGCAGTACTTC. The chain carries TRBV9 and TRBJ2-7; TRBD2 matches 8 bases. The length of the CDR3 is 14 residues. In germline, CDR1 is SGDLS, CDR2 YYNGEE. Trimming at V came to 2 bases and at J to 3 bases, leaving 4 bases not matched to a gene.